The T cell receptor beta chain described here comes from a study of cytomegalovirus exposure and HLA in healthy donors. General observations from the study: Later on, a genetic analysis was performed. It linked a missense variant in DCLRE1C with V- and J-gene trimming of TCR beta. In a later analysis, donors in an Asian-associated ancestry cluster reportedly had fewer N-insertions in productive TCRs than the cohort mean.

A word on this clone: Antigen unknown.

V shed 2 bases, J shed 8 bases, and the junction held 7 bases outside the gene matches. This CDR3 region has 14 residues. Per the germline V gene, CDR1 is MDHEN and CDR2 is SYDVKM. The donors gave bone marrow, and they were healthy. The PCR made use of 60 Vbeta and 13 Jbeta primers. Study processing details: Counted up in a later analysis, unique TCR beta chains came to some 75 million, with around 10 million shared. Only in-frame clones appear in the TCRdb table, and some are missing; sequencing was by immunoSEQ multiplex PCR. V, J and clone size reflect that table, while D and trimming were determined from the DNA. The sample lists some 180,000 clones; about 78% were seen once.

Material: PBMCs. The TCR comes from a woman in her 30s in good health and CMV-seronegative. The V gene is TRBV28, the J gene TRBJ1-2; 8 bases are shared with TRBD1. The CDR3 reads CASSLVGPGGGYTF. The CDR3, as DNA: TGTGCCAGCAGTTTAGTTGGGCCAGGGGGCGGCTACACCTTC.